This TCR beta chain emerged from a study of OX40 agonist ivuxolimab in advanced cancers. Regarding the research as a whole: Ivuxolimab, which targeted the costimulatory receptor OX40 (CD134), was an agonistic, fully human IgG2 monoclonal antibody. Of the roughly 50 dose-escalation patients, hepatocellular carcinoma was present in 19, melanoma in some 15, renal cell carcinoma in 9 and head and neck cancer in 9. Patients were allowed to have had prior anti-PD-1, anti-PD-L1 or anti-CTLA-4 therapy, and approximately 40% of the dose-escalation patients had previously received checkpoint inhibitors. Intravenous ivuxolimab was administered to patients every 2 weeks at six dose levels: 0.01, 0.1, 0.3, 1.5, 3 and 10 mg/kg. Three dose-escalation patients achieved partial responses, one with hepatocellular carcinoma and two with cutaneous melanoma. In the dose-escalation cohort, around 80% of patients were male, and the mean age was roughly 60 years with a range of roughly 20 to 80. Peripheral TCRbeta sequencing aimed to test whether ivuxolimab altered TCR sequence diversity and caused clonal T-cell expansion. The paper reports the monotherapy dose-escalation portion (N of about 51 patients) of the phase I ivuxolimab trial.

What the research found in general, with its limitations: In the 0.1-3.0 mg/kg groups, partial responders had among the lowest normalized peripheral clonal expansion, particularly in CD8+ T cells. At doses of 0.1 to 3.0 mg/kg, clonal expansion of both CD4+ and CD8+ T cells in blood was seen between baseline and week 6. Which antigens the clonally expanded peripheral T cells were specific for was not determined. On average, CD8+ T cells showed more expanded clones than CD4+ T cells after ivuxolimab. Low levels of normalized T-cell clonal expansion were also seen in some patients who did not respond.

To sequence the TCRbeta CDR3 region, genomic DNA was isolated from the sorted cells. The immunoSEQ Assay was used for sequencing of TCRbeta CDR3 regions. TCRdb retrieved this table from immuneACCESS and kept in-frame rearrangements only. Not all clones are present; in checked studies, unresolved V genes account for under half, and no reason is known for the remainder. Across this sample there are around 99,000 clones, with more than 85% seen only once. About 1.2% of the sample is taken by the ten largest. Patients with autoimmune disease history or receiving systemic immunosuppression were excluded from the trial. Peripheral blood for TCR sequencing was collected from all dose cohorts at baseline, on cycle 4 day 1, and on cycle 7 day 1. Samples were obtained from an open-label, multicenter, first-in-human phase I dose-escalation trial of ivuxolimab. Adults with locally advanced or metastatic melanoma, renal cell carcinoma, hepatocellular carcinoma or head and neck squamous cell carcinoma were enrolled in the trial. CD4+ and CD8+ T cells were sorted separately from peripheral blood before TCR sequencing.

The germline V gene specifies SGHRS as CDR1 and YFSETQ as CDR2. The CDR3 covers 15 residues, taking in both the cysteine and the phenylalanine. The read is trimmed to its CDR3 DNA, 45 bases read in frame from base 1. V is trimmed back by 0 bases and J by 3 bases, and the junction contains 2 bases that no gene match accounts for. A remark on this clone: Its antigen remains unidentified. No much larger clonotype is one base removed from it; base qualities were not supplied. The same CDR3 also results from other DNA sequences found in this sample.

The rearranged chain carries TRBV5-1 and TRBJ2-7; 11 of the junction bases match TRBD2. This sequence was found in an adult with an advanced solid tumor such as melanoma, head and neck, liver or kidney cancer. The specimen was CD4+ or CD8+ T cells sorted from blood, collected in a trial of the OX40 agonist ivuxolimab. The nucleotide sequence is TGCGCCAGCAGCTTGGCCGGGACTAGCGGCTACGAGCAGTACTTC. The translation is CASSLAGTSGYEQYF.